Below are 25 T cell receptor beta chains sequenced from a single sample in a study of blood T cells in healthy people across ages. Primers used in a second PCR of roughly 7 to 11 cycles were a sample-barcoded 5' primer and a J-beta primer mix. TCRdb independently ran MiXCR on the 5' RACE reads; one entry per CDR3 protein. The data hold roughly 1.5 million distinct CDR3 sequences, with about 42% observed a single time. Sequencing used blood. These receptors were obtained from a woman aged 18 to 35 in good health.

J is TRBJ1-6 and V is TRBV6-1; 7 nucleotides align to TRBD1. Germline CDR1 reads MNHNS; CDR2 reads SASEGT. With V trimmed by 6 bases and J by 4 bases, 3 bases remained unmatched. The CDR3 spans 14 residues. CDR3 DNA: TGTGCCAGCAGCTGGGACAGATATAATTCACCCCTCCACTTT. Its protein is CASSWDRYNSPLHF.

The V call is TRBV11-3, the J call TRBJ2-2, with D tentatively TRBD1 or TRBD2 (5 bases each). This CDR3 spans 16 amino acids. Germline-derived CDR1 and CDR2 are SGHNT and YENEEA. The ends were cut back, 4 bases at V and 3 bases at J, with 15 bases in the middle. This chain's CDR3 is CASSSGQAPDTGELFF. The CDR3 DNA follows: TGTGCCAGCAGCTCGGGGCAGGCTCCAGACACCGGGGAGCTGTTTTTT.

This clonotype was detected a few times. V and J are TRBV6-5 and TRBJ1-2; no reliable D call. Per the germline V gene, CDR1 is MNHEY and CDR2 is SVGAGI. CDR3 length: 11 amino acids. V shed 7 bases and J shed 9 bases, with 12 bases lying between them. The CDR3 region has the DNA TGTGCCAGCAAGGGTGGGAGGCGCTACACCTTC. Residues: CASKGGRRYTF.

The sample holds many counts of this clonotype. The chain employs TRBV29-1 and TRBJ2-7, with 7 bases that match TRBD1. The J segment lost 3 bases and the V segment lost 7 bases, leaving 12 bases of the junction unmatched. The CDR3 runs to 14 residues. CDR1 and CDR2 from the germline V gene are SQVTM and ANQGSEA. The CDR3, as DNA: TGCAGCGCACAGGGGTTAGGAGACTACTACGAGCAGTACTTC. Amino acid sequence: CSAQGLGDYYEQYF.

There are a few counts of this clonotype. In DNA form, the CDR3 reads TGCGCCAGCAGCCAAGGGAGGACGGGACAGGGGAATCAGCCCCAGCATTTT. This translates into CASSQGRTGQGNQPQHF. This chain joins TRBV4-1 and TRBJ1-5; TRBD1 agrees at 10 bases. Germline values: CDR1 MGHRA, CDR2 YSYEKL. This CDR3 contains 17 residues. The ends lost 1 base at V and 4 bases at J; junction bases unmatched: 7.

This clonotype has more than one count but fewer than ten. CDR3: CSARDSSFAYNEQFF. The DNA for the CDR3 is TGCAGTGCTAGAGATTCTAGCTTCGCCTACAATGAGCAGTTCTTC. The J gene is TRBJ2-1, the V gene TRBV20-1, with D perhaps TRBD2 (5 bases). Trimming removed 0 bases from V and 2 bases from J, with 11 bases in between. CDR3 length equals 15 residues. From germline, CDR1 is DFQATT and CDR2 SNEGSKA (reference sequence).

The rearrangement joins TRBV20-1 to TRBJ2-3; D is perhaps TRBD1 or TRBD2 (5 bases each). CDR3 length equals 15 residues. Germline V gene sequence: CDR1 DFQATT, CDR2 SNEGSKA (reference sequence). V dropped 5 bases and J dropped 4 bases, with 19 bases sitting between them. The CDR3 DNA is TGCAGTGCTCCCTTCTGGGACCCGACCCCAGATACGCAGTATTTT. Its protein is CSAPFWDPTPDTQYF.

The chain carries TRBV15 and TRBJ2-4; D might be TRBD2 (6 bases). The J call could be wrong; TRBJ2-7 is a better fit for the DNA end. The CDR3 is 13 amino acids. The germline V gene encodes CDR1 LNHNV and CDR2 YYDKDF (reference sequence). The CDR3 DNA reads as TGTGCCACCAGCAGAGGGGGGACTTACGAGCAGTACTTC. Protein: CATSRGGTYEQYF.

The J gene is TRBJ1-1, the V gene TRBV11-2, with 10 bases fitting TRBD1. V shed 2 bases and J 9 bases; nucleotides not matched to a gene: 6. Germline V gene lookup returns CDR1 SGHAT and CDR2 FQNNGV. The CDR3 is 14 residues long. CDR3 DNA: TGTGCCAGCAGCTTACTTCCGGGACAGGGGAAAGCTTTCTTT. It translates to CASSLLPGQGKAFF. Together with reference TRBV11-2 and TRBJ1-1, the CDR3 gives the full variable domain: EAGVAQSPRYKIIEKRQSVAFWCNPISGHATLYWYQQILGQGPKLLIQFQNNGVVDDSQLPKDRFSAERLKGVDSTLKIQPAKLEDSAVYLCASSLLPGQGKAFFGQGTRLTVV.

This rearrangement joins TRBV7-6 to TRBJ1-4; no firm D call. With 1 base removed from V and 7 bases from J, the gap between germline ends came to 10 bases. Germline assignment: CDR1 SGHVS and CDR2 FNYEAQ. The CDR3 totals 14 residues. CDR3 sequence reads: CASSLVPVSEKLFF. CDR3 nucleotides: TGTGCCAGCAGCTTAGTGCCAGTTTCTGAAAAACTGTTTTTT.

This clonotype was counted only a few times. This sequence joins TRBV7-2 and TRBJ2-7; D is unresolved. V was pared by 4 bases and J by 6 bases, with 13 bases between. Germline-derived CDR1 and CDR2 are SGHTA and FQGNSA. The CDR3 extends over 13 amino acids. The CDR3 region is CASSSLTSLEQYF. CDR3 nucleotides: TGTGCCAGCAGCTCACTAACTTCTCTCGAGCAGTACTTC.

The chain links TRBV6-5 to TRBJ2-1; D unresolved. V lost 0 bases to trimming and J lost 0 bases, with 9 bases between them. Germline CDR1 and CDR2: MNHEY and SVGAGI. The CDR3 is 16 amino acids. As DNA, the CDR3 is TGTGCCAGCAGTTACTCCGGGTTAGGCTCCTACAATGAGCAGTTCTTC. This sequence encodes CASSYSGLGSYNEQFF.

The V call is TRBV7-8, the J call TRBJ2-5; 14 bases map to TRBD2. V shed 1 base and J 3 bases; nucleotides not matched to a gene: 10. CDR3 length equals 19 residues. Germline lookup yields CDR1 SGHVS and CDR2 FQNEAQ. The chain's CDR3 is CASSLGGLAGGEIKETQYF. The CDR3 region has the DNA TGTGCCAGCAGCTTAGGCGGACTAGCGGGGGGTGAGATTAAAGAGACCCAGTACTTC.

The CDR3 coding sequence is TGTGCCAGCAGTTTAGAGGGGGCAGACACCGGGGAGCTGTTTTTT. As protein: CASSLEGADTGELFF. The chain couples TRBV12-3 or TRBV12-4 to TRBJ2-2; 7 bases agree with TRBD1. With 1 base clipped from V and 3 bases from J, the junction kept 2 bases outside the gene matches. This CDR3 has 15 amino acids.

This chain connects TRBV11-2 to TRBJ2-3; 10 bases are shared with TRBD2. Germline V gene sequence: CDR1 SGHAT, CDR2 FQNNGV. The V gene end was trimmed by 4 bases and the J gene end by 5 bases; junction bases not matched to a gene: 9. The CDR3 spans 16 residues. CDR3: CASSSESGRGIDTQYF. As DNA, the CDR3 is TGTGCCAGCAGCTCAGAAAGCGGGAGGGGGATAGATACGCAGTATTTT.

V gene TRBV7-2 combines with J gene TRBJ1-6; TRBD1 might be the D (5 bases). The CDR3 contains 13 residues. V shed 4 bases and J shed 13 bases, with 14 bases lying between them. The germline V gene encodes CDR1 SGHTA and CDR2 FQGNSA. The CDR3 DNA sequence: TGTGCCAGCAGCTGGGACGTAGGTTCGCCCCTCCACTTT. It encodes CASSWDVGSPLHF.

The chain has TRBV28 and TRBJ2-7; D unresolved. With 6 bases removed from V and 6 bases from J, the gap between germline ends came to 18 bases. Germline lookup yields CDR1 MDHEN and CDR2 SYDVKM. This CDR3 spans 14 amino acids. The CDR3 nucleotides are TGTGCCAGCAGCCCGGCTAAGAGGCGGTTCGAGCAGTACTTC. It translates to CASSPAKRRFEQYF.

The chain has TRBV6-1 and TRBJ1-5; maybe TRBD1 (5 bases). V gave up 8 bases and J gave up 0 bases, with 20 bases separating them. From germline, CDR1 is MNHNS and CDR2 SASEGT. The CDR3 is 17 amino acids. CDR3: CASAQSSFQGSNQPQHF. The CDR3 bases are TGTGCCAGCGCACAATCATCATTCCAGGGTAGCAATCAGCCCCAGCATTTT.

This chain joins TRBV27 and TRBJ1-6, with D possibly being TRBD1 (6 bases). CDR3 size: 15 residues. Germline CDR1 MNHEY, CDR2 SMNVEV (reference sequence). With 6 bases removed from V and 10 bases from J, the gap between germline ends came to 19 bases. Here the CDR3 reads CASSYWAGENSPLHF. CDR3 coding DNA: TGTGCCAGCAGCTACTGGGCAGGGGAGAACTCACCCCTCCACTTT.

This chain connects TRBV4-3 to TRBJ1-4; D uncertain. The CDR3 totals 17 residues. The germline CDR1 and CDR2 sequences are LGHNA and YSLEER. Trimming left V 4 bases short and J 4 bases short, with 19 bases between. DNA of the CDR3: TGCGCCAGCAGCCGGCCTGGTAGGTCGGCGGTTAATGAAAAACTGTTTTTT. Amino acids: CASSRPGRSAVNEKLFF.

V is TRBV20-1 and J is TRBJ2-5; D gene ambiguous. Germline lookup yields CDR1 DFQATT and CDR2 SNEGSKA (reference sequence). The CDR3 extends over 13 amino acids. Trimming pared 6 bases from V and 5 bases from J, leaving 16 bases between. In DNA, the CDR3 is TGCAGTGCCCCCCTTGAGGCATTGGAGACCCAGTACTTC. Its translation is CSAPLEALETQYF.

This chain links TRBV10-3 with TRBJ1-4, with a tentative D call TRBD1 (6 bases). Germline values: CDR1 ENHRY, CDR2 SYGVKD. With 5 bases removed from V and 4 bases from J, the gap between germline ends came to 11 bases. The CDR3 has 14 amino acids. The CDR3 DNA reads as TGTGCCATCAGTAAGGGGGACCGTAATGAAAAACTGTTTTTT. This gives the protein CAISKGDRNEKLFF.

The table lists this clonotype with a few counts. The gene calls are TRBV5-1 and TRBJ2-2; D might be TRBD1 (5 bases). The V gene's germline CDR1 is SGHRS and CDR2 YFSETQ. Trimming removed 2 bases at V and 7 bases at J, with 12 bases between. The CDR3 length is 14 residues. This CDR3 is CASSLGALIGELFF. Written as DNA, the CDR3 is TGCGCCAGCAGCTTAGGGGCTTTGATCGGGGAGCTGTTTTTT.

This clonotype was found a few times. The chain recombines TRBV12-3 or TRBV12-4 with TRBJ1-2, with 7 bases aligning to TRBD1. The CDR3 sequence is 15 residues long. Losses at the gene ends were 3 bases for V and 4 bases for J; bases not matched to a gene: 8. In DNA, the CDR3 is TGTGCCAGCAGTTTCCGGTCCAGGGGGGCCTATGGCTACACCTTC. This gives the protein CASSFRSRGAYGYTF.

This clonotype appeared a few times. This chain connects TRBV20-1 to TRBJ1-1; no firm D call. Deletions cut 0 bases from V and 6 bases from J, with 5 bases between. The CDR3 is 11 amino acids. In germline, CDR1 is DFQATT, CDR2 SNEGSKA (reference sequence). CDR3 DNA: TGCAGTGCTAGAGATCTCCCTGAAGCTTTCTTT. Its protein product is CSARDLPEAFF.